This TCR beta chain emerged from a study of T cell repertoires in cytomegalovirus infection. For the study at large: Carrying CMV and the relevant HLA type showed in public TCR beta signatures. Whole-study results and caveats: CMV-specific TCR beta clonotypes restricted by HLA-C were the ones dominating the ex vivo response. Accumulated public TCR beta family frequency recognized individuals carrying CMV together with the relevant HLA.

This clonotype appeared many times. Its antigen is not known. V shed 5 bases and J 7 bases; nucleotides not matched to a gene: 8. The CDR3 sequence is 14 residues long. TCRdb re-called the reads with MiXCR, one entry per CDR3 protein. Here the sample spans about 300,000 distinct CDR3 sequences, around 9.6% being singletons. The rearrangement links TRBV12-3 or TRBV12-4 to TRBJ1-5; 7 bases agree with TRBD1. The source material was PBMCs. This clonotype was obtained from a human donor in good health (CMV status not recorded). Some clones in this sample may be carry-over from other donors' samples. This CDR3 reads CASSGRTGLQPQHF. The CDR3 DNA reads TGTGCCAGCAGTGGCCGGACAGGACTACAGCCCCAGCATTTT.